The next 30 T cell receptor beta chains were all read from a single sample in a study of cytomegalovirus exposure and HLA in healthy donors. PCR primers comprised 60 Vbeta and 13 Jbeta primers. Clones were read by immunoSEQ multiplex PCR, and TCRdb kept only the in-frame ones, dropping some. The sample totals around 77,000 clones. Sequenced sample: PBMCs. The receptor set was obtained from a man aged 50 or older in good health and CMV-seropositive.

V is TRBV7-2 and J is TRBJ2-5, with TRBD2 matching 7 bases. The junction had 8 bases not matched to a gene; V was cut back by 1 base and J by 3 bases. The germline V gene encodes CDR1 SGHTA and CDR2 FQGNSA. There are 16 residues in the CDR3. The CDR3 loop reads CASSLGPPGGEETQYF. CDR3 DNA: TGTGCCAGCAGCTTAGGCCCCCCGGGGGGTGAAGAGACCCAGTACTTC.

The chain joins TRBV28 to TRBJ2-7, with TRBD1 matching over 8 bases. V was clipped by 2 bases and J by 6 bases; unmatched bases: 6. Germline V gene sequence: CDR1 MDHEN, CDR2 SYDVKM. The CDR3 length is 14 residues. The CDR3 spells CASSLAGQEGEQYF. As DNA, the CDR3 is TGTGCCAGCAGTTTAGCGGGACAGGAGGGCGAGCAGTACTTC.

The chain joins TRBV5-1 to TRBJ2-1, with TRBD2 identical over 16 bases. This CDR3 is built from 18 residues. CDR1 and CDR2 from the germline V gene are SGHRS and YFSETQ. Trimming at V came to 4 bases and at J to 6 bases, leaving 10 bases not matched to a gene. CDR3 in amino acids: CASSAPGTSGREGNEQFF. The CDR3 DNA follows: TGCGCCAGCAGCGCTCCCGGGACTAGCGGGAGGGAAGGCAATGAGCAGTTCTTC. The full variable domain, its missing parts supplied by reference TRBV5-1 and TRBJ2-1, is KAGVTQTPRYLIKTRGQQVTLSCSPISGHRSVSWYQQTPGQGLQFLFEYFSETQRNKGNFPGRFSGRQFSNSRSEMNVSTLELGDSALYLCASSAPGTSGREGNEQFFGPGTRLTVL.

The CDR3 sequence: CASSYGGAETSYEQYF. The CDR3 DNA sequence: TGTGCCAGCAGTTACGGTGGGGCCGAGACCTCCTACGAGCAGTACTTC. The chain uses TRBV6-5 and TRBJ2-7, with D possibly being TRBD1 (5 bases). Germline V gene sequence: CDR1 MNHEY, CDR2 SVGAGI. The CDR3 runs to 16 residues. Trimming stripped 2 bases from V and 0 bases from J, with 14 bases between.

The V and J genes are TRBV5-6 and TRBJ2-1; tentatively, D is TRBD1 (6 bases). This CDR3 has 15 residues. The ends were cut back, 0 bases at V and 5 bases at J, with 12 bases in the middle. The germline V gene has CDR1 SGHDT and CDR2 YYEEEE. Written as DNA, the CDR3 is TGTGCCAGCAGCTTGGCAGGGGCCACCGACAATGAGCAGTTCTTC. As protein: CASSLAGATDNEQFF.

The CDR3 sequence: CASSQATSSSYNEQFF. DNA of the CDR3: TGCGCCAGCAGCCAAGCGACGTCTAGCTCCTACAATGAGCAGTTCTTC. The chain recombines TRBV4-1 with TRBJ2-1; D not certain. Germline assignment: CDR1 MGHRA and CDR2 YSYEKL. V lost 1 base and J lost 0, with 10 bases in between. The CDR3 totals 16 residues.

The chain is built from TRBV6-5 and TRBJ2-1, with 7 bases lining up with TRBD1. J lost 5 bases, V lost 2 bases, and 6 bases had no gene match. The CDR3 has 15 amino acids. Germline values: CDR1 MNHEY, CDR2 SVGAGI. The CDR3 bases are TGTGCCAGCAGTTACGGTGGACAGGCGCACAATGAGCAGTTCTTC. Protein sequence: CASSYGGQAHNEQFF.

V gene TRBV6-1 combines with J gene TRBJ1-1, with D uncertain. The CDR3 contains 16 residues. V was pared by 3 bases and J by 0 bases, with 14 bases between. Germline V gene sequence: CDR1 MNHNS, CDR2 SASEGT. CDR3 DNA: TGTGCCAGCAGTGATTCCCCGGTGGTGATGAACACTGAAGCTTTCTTT. Encoded protein: CASSDSPVVMNTEAFF.

V is TRBV20-1 and J is TRBJ2-1; TRBD2 aligns across 7 bases. CDR1 and CDR2 (germline): DFQATT, SNEGSKA (reference sequence). This CDR3 is built from 11 residues. With 4 bases clipped from V and 9 bases from J, the junction kept 3 bases outside the gene matches. CDR3 DNA sequence: TGCAGTGCTACTCCTAGCGGTGAGCAGTTCTTC. This gives the protein CSATPSGEQFF.

CDR3 loop: CASSPEGVDSPAYNEQFF. In DNA, the CDR3 is TGCGCCAGCAGCCCGGAGGGAGTGGATAGCCCAGCCTACAATGAGCAGTTCTTC. V gene TRBV5-1 combines with J gene TRBJ2-1; D possibly corresponds to TRBD2 (6 bases). CDR1 and CDR2 from the germline V gene are SGHRS and YFSETQ. CDR3 length: 18 residues. V was cut by 4 bases and J by 2 bases, with 22 bases left in between.

The gene calls are TRBV7-8 and TRBJ2-5; 16 nucleotides match TRBD2. V was pared by 3 bases and J by 3 bases, with 4 bases of the junction left unmatched. Germline CDR1 SGHVS, CDR2 FQNEAQ. The CDR3 has 17 amino acids. CDR3 residues: CASSFGTSGGAKETQYF. Here the CDR3 DNA reads TGTGCCAGCAGCTTCGGGACTAGCGGGGGGGCGAAAGAGACCCAGTACTTC. The whole variable domain, filled in from reference TRBV7-8 and TRBJ2-5, reads GAGVSQSPRYKVAKRGQDVALRCDPISGHVSLFWYQQALGQGPEFLTYFQNEAQLDKSGLPSDRFFAERPEGSVSTLKIQRTQQEDSAVYLCASSFGTSGGAKETQYFGPGTRLLVL.

The chain combines TRBV7-9 with TRBJ1-5; 7 nucleotides line up with TRBD1. This CDR3 comprises 14 residues. V lost 4 bases and J lost 6; bases outside the gene matches: 6. Germline CDR1 is SEHNR and CDR2 is FQNEAQ (reference sequence). The CDR3 region has the DNA TGTGCCAGCAGCTCCGAGACAGGGTCTCAGCCCCAGCATTTT. Translating it yields CASSSETGSQPQHF.

V gene TRBV7-9 combines with J gene TRBJ1-1, with 7 bases identical to TRBD1. CDR1 and CDR2 from the germline V gene are SEHNR and FQNEAQ (reference sequence). J was trimmed by 0 bases and V by 1 base; bases with no gene match: 14. The CDR3 runs to 19 residues. The CDR3 coding sequence is TGTGCCAGCAGCTTAGGGCCCGGCCCGGGACAGATAATGAACACTGAAGCTTTCTTT. It specifies CASSLGPGPGQIMNTEAFF.

The chain couples TRBV5-6 to TRBJ2-7; unclear D gene. V was clipped by 4 bases and J by 3 bases, with 20 bases between them. This CDR3 comprises 16 residues. The V gene's germline CDR1 is SGHDT and CDR2 YYEEEE. CDR3 sequence reads: CASSLDPSTSGYEQYF. In DNA form, the CDR3 reads TGTGCCAGCAGCCTGGATCCCAGCACTTCGGGCTACGAGCAGTACTTC.

The chain recombines TRBV27 with TRBJ2-5; D possibly corresponds to TRBD2 (5 bases). This CDR3 comprises 13 residues. Trimming removed 10 bases at V and 4 bases at J, with 16 bases between. Germline V gene sequence: CDR1 MNHEY, CDR2 SMNVEV (reference sequence). The CDR3, as DNA: TGTGCCACCTCGATGCAAAGCGGAGAGACCCAGTACTTC. Translated, it gives CATSMQSGETQYF.

This rearrangement joins TRBV18 to TRBJ1-5; D is possibly TRBD1 (5 bases). V gave up 1 base and J gave up 6 bases, with 10 bases separating them. CDR3 length: 14 residues. From germline, CDR1 is KGHSH and CDR2 LQKENI. DNA for the CDR3: TGTGCCAGCTCACCACAGGGGCAGGGTCAGCCCCAGCATTTT. Protein product: CASSPQGQGQPQHF.

The gene calls are TRBV5-6 and TRBJ1-1; no firm D call. CDR3 length: 12 amino acids. The germline V gene encodes CDR1 SGHDT and CDR2 YYEEEE. The ends were cut back, 0 bases at V and 10 bases at J, with 10 bases in the middle. The CDR3, as DNA: TGTGCCAGCAGCTTGGCCGGGGAGGGAGCTTTCTTT. Its protein product is CASSLAGEGAFF.

V is TRBV19 and J is TRBJ2-7; 11 bases agree with TRBD2. The length of the CDR3 is 15 residues. With 1 base clipped from V and 2 bases from J, the junction kept 1 base outside the gene matches. The germline V gene encodes CDR1 LNHDA and CDR2 SQIVND (reference sequence). The DNA of the CDR3 is TGTGCCAGTAGTATAGGACTAGCGGGACCCTACGAGCAGTACTTC. It yields the protein CASSIGLAGPYEQYF. The full variable domain, its missing parts supplied by reference TRBV19 and TRBJ2-7, is DGGITQSPKYLFRKEGQNVTLSCEQNLNHDAMYWYRQDPGQGLRLIYYSQIVNDFQKGDIAEGYSVSREKKESFPLTVTSAQKNPTAFYLCASSIGLAGPYEQYFGPGTRLTVT.

V gene TRBV2 combines with J gene TRBJ1-1; possible D gene TRBD1, 6 bases. CDR1 and CDR2 from the germline V gene are SNHLY and FYNNEI. The CDR3 is made up of 10 amino acids. V lost 10 bases, J lost 7 bases, and 10 bases lay in between. CDR3 in amino acids: CATRTVEAFF. The DNA of the CDR3 is TGTGCCACCCGGACAGTTGAAGCTTTCTTT.

The chain carries TRBV9 and TRBJ2-7, with TRBD2 matching over 8 bases. The CDR3 spans 15 residues. Germline V gene lookup returns CDR1 SGDLS and CDR2 YYNGEE. Trimming cost V 0 bases and J 6 bases; bases outside gene matches: 8. DNA for the CDR3: TGTGCCAGCAGCGTAGCTACCAGCGGGAGTGGCGAGCAGTACTTC. Residues: CASSVATSGSGEQYF.

The CDR3 coding sequence is TGTGCCAGCAGTTACTCGGGGGCTGGGTCCTACAATGAGCAGTTCTTC. Residues: CASSYSGAGSYNEQFF. The chain links TRBV6-5 to TRBJ2-1; a possible D gene is TRBD1 (6 bases). Germline V gene lookup returns CDR1 MNHEY and CDR2 SVGAGI. Deletions cut 0 bases from V and 1 base from J, with 10 bases between. The CDR3 length is 16 residues.

V is TRBV28 and J is TRBJ1-4; D perhaps matches TRBD1 (5 bases). This CDR3 comprises 15 residues. The V and J ends lost 2 bases and 7 bases respectively, with 14 bases between them. CDR1 is MDHEN and CDR2 is SYDVKM in the germline V gene. The CDR3 DNA sequence: TGTGCCAGCAGTTTAAGGTTGGGGAGGGGTGAAAAACTGTTTTTT. Protein sequence: CASSLRLGRGEKLFF.

The V call is TRBV5-4, the J call TRBJ2-3, with TRBD2 matching over 7 bases. Germline trimming cut 2 bases from V and 0 bases from J; bases unmatched to any gene: 6. Germline CDR1 SGHNT, CDR2 YYREEE (reference sequence). The CDR3 is 16 amino acids. The CDR3 nucleotides are TGTGCCAGCAGCTTCCCTCGGGGAGGGAGCACAGATACGCAGTATTTT. Translating gives CASSFPRGGSTDTQYF.

As DNA, the CDR3 is TGTGCCAGCAGTCGAACGACTAGCGGGAGTGGTGAGACCCAGTACTTC. Translated, it gives CASSRTTSGSGETQYF. The J gene is TRBJ2-5, the V gene TRBV2, with 12 bases that match TRBD2. The CDR3 has 16 amino acids. The junction had 9 bases not matched to a gene; V was cut back by 5 bases and J by 5 bases. Germline V lookup: CDR1 SNHLY, CDR2 FYNNEI.

The DNA for the CDR3 is TGTGCCAGCAGCAAGACTCAAGGGGACACTGAAGCTTTCTTT. Encoded protein: CASSKTQGDTEAFF. The chain employs TRBV21-1 and TRBJ1-1; the table's D call TRBD1 went unverified against the DNA. TRBV21-1 is a recognized pseudogene. The CDR3 sequence is 14 residues long.

The J gene is TRBJ2-3, the V gene TRBV7-7, with TRBD2 matching over 11 bases. The CDR3 runs to 17 residues. J lost 0 bases, V lost 5 bases, and 7 bases had no gene match. Germline V CDR1 and CDR2: SSHAT, FNYEAQ (reference sequence). The CDR3 sequence: CASSPTGLAGSTDTQYF. CDR3 nucleotide sequence: TGTGCCAGCAGCCCAACTGGACTAGCGGGTAGCACAGATACGCAGTATTTT.

The V call is TRBV5-6, the J call TRBJ1-1; D gene unclear. Germline CDR1 and CDR2: SGHDT and YYEEEE. This CDR3 region has 13 residues. Trimming removed 4 bases at V and 3 bases at J, with 10 bases between. In nucleotides, the CDR3 is TGTGCCAGCAGCCTGGGGAGGGACACTGAAGCTTTCTTT. This sequence encodes CASSLGRDTEAFF.

The rearrangement joins TRBV6-1 to TRBJ1-6, with TRBD1 matching over 8 bases. Germline V lookup: CDR1 MNHNS, CDR2 SASEGT. After removal of 11 bases from V and 2 bases from J, the junction contained 8 bases not matched to a gene. This CDR3 is built from 15 residues. DNA of the CDR3: TGTGCCTGTCATGGGACAGGAACCTATAATTCACCCCTCCACTTT. Its translation is CACHGTGTYNSPLHF.

V is TRBV5-6 and J is TRBJ1-5, with TRBD1 matching over 7 bases. The CDR3 contains 17 residues. Germline V gives CDR1 SGHDT, CDR2 YYEEEE. The trim removed 5 bases at V and 2 bases at J, leaving 13 bases unmatched. The CDR3, as DNA: TGTGCCAGCAGTTGGACAGGTGCACTTTTCCGCAATCAGCCCCAGCATTTT. Amino acid sequence: CASSWTGALFRNQPQHF.

The chain has TRBV29-1 and TRBJ1-1; possible D gene TRBD1, 5 bases. The CDR3 sequence is 12 residues long. V lost 8 bases, J lost 3 bases, and 13 bases lay in between. Germline V gene data show CDR1 as SQVTM and CDR2 as ANQGSEA. DNA for the CDR3: TGCAGCTTCAGGGAAGGGGACACTGAAGCTTTCTTT. Protein: CSFREGDTEAFF.